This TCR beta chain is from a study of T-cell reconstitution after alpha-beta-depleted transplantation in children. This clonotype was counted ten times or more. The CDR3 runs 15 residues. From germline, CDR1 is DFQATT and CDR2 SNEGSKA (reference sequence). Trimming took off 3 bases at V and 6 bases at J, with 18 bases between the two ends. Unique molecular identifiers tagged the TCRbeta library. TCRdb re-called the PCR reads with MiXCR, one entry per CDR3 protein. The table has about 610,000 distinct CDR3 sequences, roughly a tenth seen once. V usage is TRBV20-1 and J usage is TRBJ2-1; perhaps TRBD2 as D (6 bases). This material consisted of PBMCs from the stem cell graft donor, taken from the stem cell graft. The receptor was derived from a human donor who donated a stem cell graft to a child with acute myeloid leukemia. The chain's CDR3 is CSASPVGLSGNEQFF. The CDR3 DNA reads TGCAGTGCTAGTCCAGTAGGACTATCGGGCAATGAGCAGTTCTTC.